This T cell receptor (beta chain) was recovered during a study of blood T cell repertoires in COVID-19 (dated by TCRdb to between 2020 and 2021). Notes on the research overall: Collaborator samples came from the United States, Italy and Spain and covered acute and convalescent phases of COVID-19. The repertoires were released in a freely available public database meant as a resource for research on the immune response to SARS-CoV-2. Where HLA class I and class II types were available, the types were taken from metadata supplied by the sample provider, not from assay-based typing. The material from the prospective study consisted of cDNA or gDNA derived from T cells, B-cell-depleted T cells, or PBMCs. The dataset comprised deeply sampled blood TCRbeta repertoires from subjects exposed to, actively infected with, or recovered from COVID-19. The sample metadata nearly always contained a de-identified subject ID, COVID-19 status, age in years and sex. The samples were drawn from two sources: the first 160 participants of the ongoing ImmuneRACE study, and fewer than 1,500 subjects contributed by 6 global collaborators.

From V the trimming removes 7 bases and from J it removes 4 bases, while the gene matches leave 5 bases of the junction unaccounted for. CDR1 MDHEN and CDR2 SYDVKM are derived from the germline V gene. The CDR3 starts with the cysteine, ends with the phenylalanine, and has 13 residues. The CDR3 DNA has 39 bases and is translated from base 1. In the prospective study, participants were roughly 18 to 100 years old, resided in about two dozen geographic areas of the United States, and were enrolled through a virtual design. In the prospective study, participants were assigned to cohorts based on the clinical history participants reported in a screening survey and a study questionnaire. For ImmuneRACE Cohort 3, a participant was defined as recovered based on two consecutive negative NP/OP PCR tests, clearance by a healthcare professional, or resolution of symptoms. Each participant in the prospective study had whole blood, serum and a nasopharyngeal or oropharyngeal swab collected by mobile phlebotomists. Participants in the prospective study had the option to provide additional blood draws and questionnaires over a roughly two-month period. Blood samples from the prospective study were shipped frozen or at room temperature prior to DNA extraction.

TCRbeta CDR3 regions were amplified from genomic DNA by means of the immunoSEQ Assay, a bias-controlled multiplex PCR. The authors processed their data as follows. Nucleated cell counts per sample were estimated from amplification of reference gene primers within the assay. Sequence reads were collapsed and filtered to measure the absolute abundance of every unique TCRbeta CDR3 rearrangement. For each sample, productive Simpson clonality was calculated by taking the square root of Simpson's diversity index across productive rearrangements. TCRdb retrieved this table from immuneACCESS and kept in-frame rearrangements only. Not all clones are present; in checked studies, unresolved V genes account for under half, and no reason is known for the remainder. V and J calls and clone size are as listed in that table; D and trimming were resolved from the DNA. This sample gives fewer than 400,000 clones in total; about nine tenths of them show up just once. The ten largest account for approximately 5.2% of the sample.

In regard to this clone: What antigen it recognizes has not been identified. No qualities accompany the bases; no much larger clone lies one base away.

Results and caveats for the whole study, not just this receptor: The quantity of clinical and demographic metadata differed by source and by participant and was supplied without curation.

The sequencing sample was made of PBMCs or T cells enriched from blood (not recorded which). The sequence was obtained from a man aged 60-69 years who had recovered from COVID-19. The sequence links TRBV28 to TRBJ1-2; TRBD1 fits 8 bases in the junction. The encoded CDR3 is CASIRQGSYGYTF. The DNA reads TGTGCCAGCATCCGACAGGGGTCCTATGGCTACACCTTC.